The 24 T cell receptor beta chains given below trace back to one sample, sequenced in a study of blood T cell repertoires in COVID-19. Some clones are missing from TCRdb's copy, which holds only in-frame ones; the method was immunoSEQ multiplex PCR. The sample consists of some 330,000 clones, roughly 86% of them appearing once. Sequenced input: peripheral blood. These receptor sequences come from a woman under 40 with COVID-19, enrolled during active disease.

The V gene is TRBV19, the J gene TRBJ2-1, with 7 bases matching TRBD1. The CDR3 length is 14 residues. V gave up 5 bases and J gave up 2 bases; unmatched junction bases: 3. Germline CDR1 LNHDA, CDR2 SQIVND (reference sequence). The DNA of the CDR3 is TGTGCCAGTAGTGTACAGGGGACCTACAATGAGCAGTTCTTC. Protein product: CASSVQGTYNEQFF.

CDR3 DNA sequence: TGTGCCTGGAGTTGGGGGCTGACAAGCTCTGGAAACACCATATATTTT. It codes for CAWSWGLTSSGNTIYF. This chain connects TRBV30 to TRBJ1-3; possibly TRBD1 for D (6 bases). V shed 2 bases and J shed 0 bases, with 14 bases lying between them. CDR1 is GTSNPN and CDR2 is SVGIG in the germline V gene (reference sequence). The length of the CDR3 is 16 residues.

The V and J genes are TRBV5-5 and TRBJ1-1, with 7 bases that match TRBD1. The germline V gene has CDR1 SGHKS and CDR2 YYEKEE (reference sequence). V trimming: 0 bases; J trimming: 5 bases; junction bases outside the gene matches: 7. The CDR3 totals 15 residues. Here the CDR3 reads CASSLVVTGSTEAFF. The DNA for the CDR3 is TGTGCCAGCAGCTTGGTTGTGACAGGGAGTACTGAAGCTTTCTTT.

The chain joins TRBV28 to TRBJ1-5, with D perhaps TRBD1 (5 bases). The germline CDR1 and CDR2 sequences are MDHEN and SYDVKM. V lost 6 bases and J 9 bases, leaving 9 bases between the germline ends. The CDR3 is 11 residues long. CDR3 protein: CASSLGGPQHF. The CDR3 DNA is TGTGCCAGCAGCCTGGGGGGGCCCCAGCATTTT.

The rearrangement joins TRBV6-5 to TRBJ1-2, with TRBD1 as a possible D gene (5 bases). Germline V gene sequence: CDR1 MNHEY, CDR2 SVGAGI. V gave up 2 bases and J gave up 4 bases, with 17 bases separating them. There are 16 residues in the CDR3. The CDR3 bases are TGTGCCAGCAGTTACGGTCAGGGAAGAAACCCCTATGGCTACACCTTC. It specifies CASSYGQGRNPYGYTF.

The chain carries TRBV25-1 and TRBJ2-5; TRBD2 aligns across 8 bases. Losses at the gene ends were 3 bases for V and 5 bases for J; bases not matched to a gene: 5. The V gene's germline CDR1 is MGHDK and CDR2 SYGVNS. The CDR3 runs to 14 residues. CDR3 DNA sequence: TGTGCCAGCAGTGAGCCGGGGGGGCACGAGACCCAGTACTTC. Translating gives CASSEPGGHETQYF.

The chain recombines TRBV18 with TRBJ1-6; D is perhaps TRBD1 (6 bases). CDR1 and CDR2 (germline): KGHSH, LQKENI. Trimming pared 4 bases from V and 0 bases from J, leaving 10 bases between. This CDR3 comprises 16 residues. The CDR3 nucleotides read TGTGCCAGCTCACGACAGGCGAGCTCCTATAATTCACCCCTCCACTTT. It encodes CASSRQASSYNSPLHF.

CDR3 in DNA: TGCGCCAGCAGCGAGGGACAGGGGGCCACTAATGAAAAACTGTTTTTT. Translated: CASSEGQGATNEKLFF. The chain links TRBV5-1 to TRBJ1-4, with TRBD1 identical over 12 bases. Germline V gene data show CDR1 as SGHRS and CDR2 as YFSETQ. J gave up 2 bases and V 4 bases, and 3 bases lay outside the gene matches. The CDR3 totals 16 residues.

This sequence joins TRBV21-1 and TRBJ2-7; the D segment call TRBD1 is taken from the table without a DNA check. TRBV21-1 is labeled a pseudogene. CDR3 length: 13 amino acids. CDR3 residues: CAHPGGEADEQYV. CDR3 DNA sequence: TGTGCCCACCCAGGGGGCGAAGCGGACGAGCAGTACGTC.

The chain employs TRBV27 and TRBJ2-3, with 8 nucleotides matching TRBD2. This CDR3 region has 16 residues. After removal of 4 bases from V and 0 bases from J, the junction contained 6 bases not matched to a gene. CDR1 is MNHEY and CDR2 is SMNVEV in the germline V gene (reference sequence). The CDR3 sequence is CASSSAGGFSTDTQYF. DNA of the CDR3: TGTGCCAGCAGTTCGGCGGGGGGATTTAGCACAGATACGCAGTATTTT.

The genes are TRBV19 and TRBJ2-1; 9 bases match TRBD1. Germline V gives CDR1 LNHDA, CDR2 SQIVND (reference sequence). The CDR3 sequence is 17 residues long. Trimming at V came to 6 bases and at J to 4 bases, leaving 13 bases not matched to a gene. Written as DNA, the CDR3 is TGTGCCAGTAGCAAAAGAACAGGGGGCTTATCTTACAATGAGCAGTTCTTC. Translating gives CASSKRTGGLSYNEQFF.

DNA of the CDR3: TGTGCCACCAGCAGTCGGCCAATAGGGGGAGTGACCCAGTACTTC. As protein: CATSSRPIGGVTQYF. This chain links TRBV15 with TRBJ2-5; possibly TRBD1 for D (6 bases). The germline gives CDR1 LNHNV, CDR2 YYDKDF (reference sequence). The CDR3 is 15 amino acids. V was clipped by 3 bases and J by 7 bases, with 18 bases between them.

The rearrangement uses TRBV7-2 and TRBJ2-5; the match to TRBD1 covers 8 bases. Germline V gene sequence: CDR1 SGHTA, CDR2 FQGNSA. This CDR3 has 14 amino acids. V dropped 5 bases and J dropped 4; count of bases not matched to a gene: 6. The CDR3 reads CASSKFTGGETQYF. In DNA form, the CDR3 reads TGTGCCAGCAGCAAATTCACAGGGGGAGAGACCCAGTACTTC.

The chain recombines TRBV5-4 with TRBJ2-3; 9 positions match TRBD2. V dropped 4 bases and J dropped 2; count of bases not matched to a gene: 11. Germline CDR1 is SGHNT and CDR2 is YYREEE (reference sequence). This CDR3 region has 17 residues. As DNA, the CDR3 is TGTGCCAGCAGCGCCCGGAGAGCGGGGGGACCCACAGATACGCAGTATTTT. Amino acid sequence: CASSARRAGGPTDTQYF. The full variable domain, its missing parts supplied by reference TRBV5-4 and TRBJ2-3, is ETGVTQSPTHLIKTRGQQVTLRCSSQSGHNTVSWYQQALGQGPQFIFQYYREEENGRGNFPPRFSGLQFPNYSSELNVNALELDDSALYLCASSARRAGGPTDTQYFGPGTRLTVL.

The gene calls are TRBV4-1 and TRBJ1-5, with a tentative D call TRBD1 (6 bases). The V gene's germline CDR1 is MGHRA and CDR2 YSYEKL. The CDR3 is 15 amino acids. The V end lost 0 bases, the J end lost 7 bases, and 13 bases lay between the germline ends. CDR3 residues: CASSQDWDTGQPQHF. The DNA for the CDR3 is TGCGCCAGCAGCCAAGACTGGGACACGGGACAGCCCCAGCATTTT.

The chain uses TRBV24-1 and TRBJ2-5; D perhaps matches TRBD2 (5 bases). The CDR3 consists of 13 residues. Germline V gene data show CDR1 as KGHDR and CDR2 as SFDVKD. Trimming removed 6 bases at V and 3 bases at J, with 10 bases between. CDR3 protein: CATSSRGEETQYF. The DNA for the CDR3 is TGTGCCACCAGTTCCCGGGGAGAAGAGACCCAGTACTTC.

The chain carries TRBV5-6 and TRBJ2-2, with 9 bases identical to TRBD2. V was clipped by 4 bases and J by 1 base; unmatched bases: 5. This CDR3 has 16 amino acids. Germline loops: CDR1 SGHDT, CDR2 YYEEEE. CDR3 nucleotides: TGTGCCAGCAGCGTTAGGACTAGCGTGAACACCGGGGAGCTGTTTTTT. This encodes CASSVRTSVNTGELFF.

The chain is built from TRBV2 and TRBJ1-5; D remains ambiguous. This CDR3 comprises 15 residues. V lost 4 bases and J lost 0, with 10 bases in between. The germline V gene has CDR1 SNHLY and CDR2 FYNNEI. CDR3: CASSVEDYSNQPQHF. The CDR3 DNA reads TGTGCCAGCAGTGTAGAGGATTATAGCAATCAGCCCCAGCATTTT.

V usage is TRBV28 and J usage is TRBJ1-5, with 8 bases aligning to TRBD1. J was trimmed by 2 bases and V by 8 bases; bases with no gene match: 11. CDR1 is MDHEN and CDR2 is SYDVKM in the germline V gene. The CDR3 loop spans 16 amino acids. The CDR3 DNA reads as TGTGCCAGCTCGATTTTTACGGGACAGGGCAATCAGCCCCAGCATTTT. Protein sequence: CASSIFTGQGNQPQHF.

This clone was recorded a few times. The V and J genes are TRBV4-2 and TRBJ1-1; the D gene is possibly TRBD1 (5 bases). The CDR3 contains 16 residues. Germline V gives CDR1 LGHNA, CDR2 YNFKEQ. V gave up 0 bases and J gave up 5 bases, with 16 bases separating them. CDR3 in amino acids: CASSQDLSPDKTEAFF. CDR3 coding DNA: TGTGCCAGCAGCCAAGATCTCTCACCGGACAAGACTGAAGCTTTCTTT.

The rearrangement joins TRBV11-3 to TRBJ1-5, with a possible D match to TRBD1 (6 bases). The CDR3 length is 12 residues. Deletions cut 8 bases from V and 7 bases from J, with 12 bases between. The germline CDR1 and CDR2 sequences are SGHNT and YENEEA. Here the CDR3 reads CASSADRQPQHF. As DNA, the CDR3 is TGTGCCAGCTCCGCCGACAGGCAGCCCCAGCATTTT.

V gene TRBV21-1 combines with J gene TRBJ2-7; TRBD2 reflects the table's D call only, with no check against the DNA. TRBV21-1 is tagged as a pseudogene. CDR3 length: 16 amino acids. The DNA of the CDR3 is TGTGCCAGCAGCGGGGTCGTAGCGGGGGTGGCCTACGAGCAGTACGTC. The encoded protein is CASSGVVAGVAYEQYV.

This clone was recorded once. The chain is built from TRBV11-3 and TRBJ2-7; possibly TRBD1 for D (6 bases). The CDR3 extends over 14 amino acids. Trimming took off 6 bases at V and 2 bases at J, with 14 bases between the two ends. CDR1 is SGHNT and CDR2 is YENEEA in the germline V gene. The CDR3 here is CASRYRDTPYEQYF. For the CDR3, the DNA is TGTGCCAGCAGATACCGGGACACCCCCTACGAGCAGTACTTC.

The V gene is TRBV9, the J gene TRBJ1-1, with D unresolved. This CDR3 contains 11 residues. The V and J ends lost 4 bases and 7 bases respectively, with 8 bases between them. Germline CDR1 SGDLS, CDR2 YYNGEE. The CDR3 nucleotides are TGTGCCAGCAGCCCCCGGGGTGAAGCTTTCTTT. Its translation: CASSPRGEAFF.